The present T cell receptor (beta chain) was sequenced within a study of Ad26.COV2.S vaccination and SARS-CoV-2 variants. At the level of the study: Intramuscularly, Ad26.COV2.S was given either once or twice, 56 days apart. Broader study findings: Relative to placebo recipients, vaccine recipients exhibited elevated spike-specific TCR breadth. TCR breadth and depth analyses may have underestimated total T cell responses.

TCRdb's copy holds only in-frame clones and misses some; the assay was immunoSEQ multiplex PCR. This table has 350,000 to 450,000 clones, more than 75% appearing once. There are 12 residues in the CDR3. From germline, CDR1 is SGHDN and CDR2 FVKESK. Between the trimmed V and J ends, which lost 2 bases and 7 bases, there was a span of 9 bases. Treatment here: approximately 18 received Ad26.COV2.S at low or high dose, single or two shots; about 5 received placebo; per-sample allocation not given. Samples analyzed were those drawn on day 63 after the first vaccine or placebo injection. Comment on this clone: The antigen is unknown.

This TCR came from a person between 18 and 65 years old who received the Ad26.COV2.S COVID-19 vaccine or a placebo. J is TRBJ2-7 and V is TRBV14; possibly TRBD2 for D (6 bases). The sequenced sample was peripheral blood, obtained in a trial of Ad26.COV2.S vaccine versus placebo. Here the CDR3 reads CASSQQSGEQYF. CDR3 nucleotides: TGTGCCAGCAGCCAACAAAGCGGGGAGCAGTACTTC.